This section outlines one T cell receptor beta chain sequence together with its context. Its target is unknown. This sample is drawn from a study of cytomegalovirus exposure and HLA in healthy donors. Study-level information: The roughly 130 validation repertoires were reported in a later analysis to have been generated on the same platform as the roughly 670 first-cohort repertoires. General study results and limits: For cytomegalovirus status, the classifier reportedly gave diagnoses with high specificity and sensitivity. Among TCR beta chains, those listed as cytomegalovirus-associated numbered fewer than 200.

This table comes from immunoSEQ multiplex PCR, and its TCRdb copy is limited to in-frame clones, with some not included. The profile shows about 57,000 clones, roughly 90% of them singletons. CDR1 is SEHNR and CDR2 is FQNEAQ in the germline V gene (reference sequence). CDR3 length: 15 amino acids. With 7 bases removed from V and 4 bases from J, the gap between germline ends came to 16 bases. The clonotype originates from a woman under 30 in good health and CMV-seronegative. The sample was PBMCs. V gene TRBV7-9 combines with J gene TRBJ2-2; perhaps TRBD1 as D (6 bases). The CDR3 DNA reads as TGTGCCAGCAACCAGGGGATTTCGGGCACCGGGGAGCTGTTTTTT. It encodes CASNQGISGTGELFF.